The 6 T cell receptor beta chains given below trace back to one sample, sequenced in a study of T cell clones after liver transplantation. Assay used: immunoSEQ multiplex PCR; TCRdb lists only in-frame clones, some missing. The table has tens of thousands of clones, roughly 83% seen once. Sample: CD4+ T cells from blood, taken before liver transplant. The receptors derive from a human donor who received a liver transplant.

V gene TRBV10-3 combines with J gene TRBJ2-7; D remains unclear. Deletions cut 6 bases from V and 2 bases from J, with 11 bases between. CDR3 size: 13 residues. Germline lookup yields CDR1 ENHRY and CDR2 SYGVKD. CDR3 coding DNA: TGTGCCATCAGAACCGGGCGACCCTACGAGCAGTACTTC. It specifies CAIRTGRPYEQYF.

The chain employs TRBV4-3 and TRBJ2-7; no firm D call. V shed 0 bases and J shed 4 bases, with 7 bases lying between them. Germline CDR1 reads LGHNA; CDR2 reads YSLEER. There are 13 residues in the CDR3. CDR3 region: CASSQEVAYEQYF. The CDR3 bases are TGCGCCAGCAGCCAAGAAGTGGCGTACGAGCAGTACTTC.

This clone has only one observation. The chain couples TRBV5-6 to TRBJ2-1, with 13 bases that match TRBD2. Germline V gene lookup returns CDR1 SGHDT and CDR2 YYEEEE. This CDR3 has 17 amino acids. V shed 0 bases and J 5 bases; nucleotides not matched to a gene: 5. The CDR3 protein is CASSLAGLAGPHNEQFF. CDR3 nucleotides: TGTGCCAGCAGCTTGGCGGGACTAGCGGGACCCCACAATGAGCAGTTCTTC. The full variable domain, in which reference TRBV5-6 and TRBJ2-1 provide the parts outside the CDR3, is DAGVTQSPTHLIKTRGQQVTLRCSPKSGHDTVSWYQQALGQGPQFIFQYYEEEERQRGNFPDRFSGHQFPNYSSELNVNALLLGDSALYLCASSLAGLAGPHNEQFFGPGTRLTVL.

This clone was seen a single time. The chain combines TRBV19 with TRBJ1-2; the match to TRBD1 covers 7 bases. V lost 2 bases and J lost 1; bases outside the gene matches: 4. Germline CDR1 and CDR2: LNHDA and SQIVND (reference sequence). The CDR3 runs to 15 residues. The CDR3 region is CASSISGQYNYGYTF. The CDR3 DNA sequence: TGTGCCAGTAGTATATCGGGACAGTATAACTATGGCTACACCTTC.

This clone has more than one count but fewer than ten. The chain carries TRBV6-1 and TRBJ2-2; TRBD1 agrees at 7 bases. Germline assignment: CDR1 MNHNS and CDR2 SASEGT. V shed 4 bases, J shed 2 bases, and the junction held 7 bases outside the gene matches. This CDR3 region has 16 residues. In DNA form, the CDR3 reads TGTGCCAGCAGTGGGATGGCAGGGGGAAACACCGGGGAGCTGTTTTTT. Its protein is CASSGMAGGNTGELFF.

This chain links TRBV5-4 with TRBJ2-5, with TRBD1 matching over 8 bases. V dropped 2 bases and J dropped 5; count of bases not matched to a gene: 11. From germline, CDR1 is SGHNT and CDR2 YYREEE (reference sequence). CDR3 length: 16 residues. The CDR3 nucleotides are TGTGCCAGCAGCTTAGGACAGGGCCAAATCAGGGAGACCCAGTACTTC. It encodes CASSLGQGQIRETQYF.